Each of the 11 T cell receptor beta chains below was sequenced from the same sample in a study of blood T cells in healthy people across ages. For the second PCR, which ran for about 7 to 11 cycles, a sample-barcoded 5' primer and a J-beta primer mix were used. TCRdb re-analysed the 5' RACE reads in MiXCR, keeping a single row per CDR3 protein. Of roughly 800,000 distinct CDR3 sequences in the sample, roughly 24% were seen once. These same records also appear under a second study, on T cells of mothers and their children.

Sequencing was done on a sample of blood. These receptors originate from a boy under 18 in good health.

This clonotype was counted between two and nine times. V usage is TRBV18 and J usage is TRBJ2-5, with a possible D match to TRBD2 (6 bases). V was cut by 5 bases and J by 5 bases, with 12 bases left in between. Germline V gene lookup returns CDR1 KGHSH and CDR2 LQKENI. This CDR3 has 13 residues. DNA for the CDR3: TGTGCCAGCTCAATTAGCGGATACGAGACCCAGTACTTC. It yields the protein CASSISGYETQYF.

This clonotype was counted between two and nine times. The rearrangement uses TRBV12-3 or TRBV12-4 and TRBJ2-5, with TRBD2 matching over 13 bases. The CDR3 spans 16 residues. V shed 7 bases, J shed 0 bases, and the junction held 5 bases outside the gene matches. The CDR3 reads CASNTGTSGNQETQYF. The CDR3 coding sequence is TGTGCCAGCAACACCGGGACTAGCGGGAACCAAGAGACCCAGTACTTC.

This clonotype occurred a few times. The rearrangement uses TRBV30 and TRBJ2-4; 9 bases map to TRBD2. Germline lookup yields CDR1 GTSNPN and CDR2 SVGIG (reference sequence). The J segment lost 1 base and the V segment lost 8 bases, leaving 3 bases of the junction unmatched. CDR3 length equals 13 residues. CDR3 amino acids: CAHSGGAKNIQYF. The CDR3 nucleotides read TGTGCCCATAGCGGGGGTGCCAAAAACATTCAGTACTTC.

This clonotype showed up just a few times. CDR3 coding DNA: TGTGCCAGCGCCAGGCGGGGGGCGGCTTTCTTT. Encoded protein: CASARRGAAFF. The rearrangement links TRBV2 to TRBJ1-1; TRBD1 might be the D (6 bases). Germline V gene sequence: CDR1 SNHLY, CDR2 FYNNEI. Trimming took 8 bases from V and 11 from J, leaving 15 bases between them. CDR3 size: 11 residues.

Here the CDR3 reads CSALFGGTQETQYF. CDR3 nucleotides: TGCAGTGCCCTGTTTGGCGGGACCCAAGAGACCCAGTACTTC. The V call is TRBV20-1, the J call TRBJ2-5; perhaps TRBD2 as D (6 bases). The length of the CDR3 is 14 residues. V lost 6 bases and J lost 1, with 15 bases in between. Germline lookup yields CDR1 DFQATT and CDR2 SNEGSKA (reference sequence).

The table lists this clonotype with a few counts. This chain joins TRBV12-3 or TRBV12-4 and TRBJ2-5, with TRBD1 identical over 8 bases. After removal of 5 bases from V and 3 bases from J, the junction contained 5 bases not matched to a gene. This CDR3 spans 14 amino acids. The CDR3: CASSPQGAKETQYF. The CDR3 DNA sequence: TGTGCCAGCAGTCCCCAGGGGGCAAAAGAGACCCAGTACTTC.

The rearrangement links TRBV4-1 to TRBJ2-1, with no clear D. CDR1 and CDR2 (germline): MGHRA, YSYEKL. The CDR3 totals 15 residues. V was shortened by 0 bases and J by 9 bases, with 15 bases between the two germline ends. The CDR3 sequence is CASSQEAGARGEQFF. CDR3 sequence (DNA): TGCGCCAGCAGCCAAGAGGCCGGTGCTCGCGGTGAGCAGTTCTTC.

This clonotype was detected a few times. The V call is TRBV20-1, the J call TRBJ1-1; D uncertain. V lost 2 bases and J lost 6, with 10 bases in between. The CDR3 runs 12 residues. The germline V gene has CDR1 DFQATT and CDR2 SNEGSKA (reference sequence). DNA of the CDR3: TGCAGTGCTAGAAGTGAACCCTCTGAAGCTTTCTTT. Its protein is CSARSEPSEAFF.

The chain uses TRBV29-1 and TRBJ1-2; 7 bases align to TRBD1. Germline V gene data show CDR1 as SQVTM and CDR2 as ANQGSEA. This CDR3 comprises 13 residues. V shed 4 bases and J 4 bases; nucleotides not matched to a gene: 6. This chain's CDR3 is CSVGGQYAYGYTF. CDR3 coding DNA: TGCAGCGTTGGGGGACAGTACGCCTATGGCTACACCTTC. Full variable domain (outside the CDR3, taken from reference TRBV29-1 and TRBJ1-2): SAVISQKPSRDICQRGTSLTIQCQVDSQVTMMFWYRQQPGQSLTLIATANQGSEATYESGFVIDKFPISRPNLTFSTLTVSNMSPEDSSIYLCSVGGQYAYGYTFGSGTRLTVV.

The CDR3 reads CASSLELAGGRSYEQYF. CDR3 DNA: TGTGCCAGCAGTTTAGAGCTAGCGGGGGGCCGCTCCTACGAGCAGTACTTC. The rearrangement joins TRBV28 to TRBJ2-5; 11 nucleotides align to TRBD2. The J call may be incorrect, as the DNA end agrees better with TRBJ2-7. CDR3 length: 17 amino acids. Germline loops: CDR1 MDHEN, CDR2 SYDVKM.

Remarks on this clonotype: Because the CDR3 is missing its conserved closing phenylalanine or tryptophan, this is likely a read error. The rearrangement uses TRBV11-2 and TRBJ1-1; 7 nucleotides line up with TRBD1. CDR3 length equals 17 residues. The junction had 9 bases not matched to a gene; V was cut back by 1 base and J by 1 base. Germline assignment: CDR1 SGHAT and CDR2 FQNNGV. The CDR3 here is CASSLVGQGDRNTEAFS. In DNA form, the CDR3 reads TGTGCCAGCAGCTTAGTAGGGCAGGGGGATAGGAACACTGAAGCTTTCTCT.